The source of this T cell receptor (beta chain) is a study of T cell repertoires in cytomegalovirus infection (dated by TCRdb to about 2019). Notes on the research overall: Donor HLA type was relevant to the analysis, as public TCR beta signatures indicated carriage of CMV infection together with the matching HLA type. What the work shows at the level of the full study, not this receptor alone: In the ex vivo response, HLA-C-restricted CMV-specific TCR beta clonotypes were dominant, and in two of eight donors the single most frequent clonotype came from this HLA-C-restricted group. In both this cohort and an independent approximately 350-donor cohort, the cumulative frequency of public TCR beta family members distinguished carriers of CMV infection plus the relevant HLA type.

The CDR3 covers 12 residues, taking in both the cysteine and the phenylalanine. The entry retains the CDR3 DNA only, 36 bases that are in frame from base 1. CDR1 and CDR2, per the germline V gene (reference sequence), are DFQATT and SNEGSKA. The junction shows trimming of 7 bases on V and 2 bases on J, plus 11 bases between the germline ends. The sample was run on an Illumina HiSeq 1500. Through fastp at Q25 and MiXCR, TCRdb rebuilt clones from the public reads, retaining in-frame beta chains. A single entry per CDR3 protein holds the most common genes and DNA from its merged rows. The sample table holds 250,000 to 300,000 distinct CDR3 sequences, of which roughly 13% were seen once. Around 8.1% of the sample lies in the top ten. This clonotype was detected a few times. What antigen it recognizes has not been identified. The sample holds no much larger clone one base away, and base qualities are not on file.

Sequencing was performed on PBMCs. The origin of this receptor is a human donor in good health (CMV status not recorded). Some clones in this sample may be carry-over from other donors' samples. Recombination joined TRBV20-1 with TRBJ2-5, with no confidently assigned D gene. The CDR3 has the sequence CSVGLIQETQYF. In nucleotide form, the sequence is TGCAGTGTTGGTCTGATTCAAGAGACCCAGTACTTC.